This T cell receptor (beta chain) comes out of a study of cytomegalovirus exposure and HLA in healthy donors. Regarding the study as a whole: A later analysis by the authors found several of the most significant clusters apparently linked to common viral pathogens. V- and J-gene trimming of TCR beta was linked (in a later analysis) to a missense DCLRE1C variant. Many donors shared some public TCRs, even though most TCR sequences were rare.

A word on this clone: Its antigen is as yet unknown.

60 Vbeta and 13 Jbeta primers were used in PCR. Original data processing: Approximately 78 million unique TCR beta chains, some 10 million of them shared, were counted by a later analysis. The protocol was immunoSEQ multiplex PCR, while the TCRdb copy is restricted to in-frame clones and leaves out a portion. V and J calls plus clone size are reproduced from that table; the DNA served to infer D and trimming. This sample has some 200,000 clones; about four fifths occur once, and the top ten carry 1.6%. Per germline, CDR1 ENHRY and CDR2 SYGVKD. The CDR3 covers 15 residues. V gave up 2 bases and J gave up 0 bases; unmatched junction bases: 0.

The chain links TRBV10-3 to TRBJ2-1; 8 bases line up with TRBD2. Sequencing used PBMCs. The TCR originated in a middle-aged man in good health and CMV-seronegative. The CDR3 bases are TGTGCCATCAGTGAGAGCGGGAGCTCCTACAATGAGCAGTTCTTC. Its translation is CAISESGSSYNEQFF.